This TCR beta chain derives from a study of blood T cell repertoires in COVID-19. Overall study context: The samples span acute and convalescent COVID-19 from the United States, Italy and Spain. In each case, the material was cDNA or gDNA derived from T cells, B-cell-depleted T cells, or PBMCs.

As originally analysed: The authors estimated nucleated cell counts from reference gene primer amplification. The table came from immunoSEQ multiplex PCR; TCRdb's copy has only in-frame clones and leaves some out. The DNA gave D and trimming, while V, J and clone size come from that table. The sample includes 200,000 to 250,000 clones, approximately 91% of them seen just once. This clone was detected once. CDR1 is SGHNT, CDR2 YYREEE, per germline (reference sequence). V was shortened by 4 bases and J by 0 bases, with 13 bases between the two germline ends. This CDR3 spans 15 amino acids. Sequenced material: peripheral blood. The TCR originated in a man aged 60 to 75 who had recovered from COVID-19. The chain carries TRBV5-4 and TRBJ1-2; D is unresolved. The CDR3 spells CASSAPPNSNYGYTF. DNA of the CDR3: TGTGCCAGCAGCGCACCCCCTAATTCTAACTATGGCTACACCTTC.